This T cell receptor (beta chain) was obtained from a study of blood T cell repertoires in COVID-19 (dated by TCRdb to about 2020). Background for the entire study: Collaborator samples came from the United States, Italy and Spain and covered acute and convalescent phases of COVID-19. Deeply sampled blood TCRbeta repertoires from subjects exposed to, actively infected with, or recovered from COVID-19 were included in the dataset. The sample metadata nearly always contained a de-identified subject ID, COVID-19 status, age in years and sex. Where available, HLA class I and class II types were taken from metadata supplied by the sample provider and were not determined by assay-based typing. The material from the prospective study consisted of cDNA or gDNA derived from T cells, B-cell-depleted T cells, or PBMCs. The samples were drawn from two sources: the first 160 participants of the ongoing ImmuneRACE study, and 1,000 to 1,500 subjects contributed by 6 global collaborators. The repertoires were made available in a free public database intended to serve as a resource for research on the immune response to SARS-CoV-2.

TCRbeta CDR3 regions were amplified from genomic DNA by means of the immunoSEQ Assay, a bias-controlled multiplex PCR. The source study handled its data this way. Nucleated cell counts per sample were estimated from amplification of reference gene primers within the assay. Sequence reads were collapsed and filtered to measure the absolute abundance of every unique TCRbeta CDR3 rearrangement. Productive Simpson clonality was computed per sample as the square root of Simpson's diversity index over productive rearrangements. TCRdb retrieved this table from immuneACCESS and kept in-frame rearrangements only. Not all clones are present; in checked studies, unresolved V genes account for under half, and no reason is known for the remainder. V, J and clone size are those of that table, while D and trimming were read from the DNA. Here the sample has 250,000 or so clones; approximately 89% occur a single time. 2.5% to 4% of the sample is held by the ten biggest clonotypes.

What the research found in general, with its limitations: Clinical and demographic metadata were provided uncurated, with the amount varying by source and participant.

CDR1 and CDR2 are drawn from the germline V gene (reference sequence): GTSNPN, SVGIG. Inclusive of the bounding cysteine and phenylalanine, the CDR3 is 15 residues long. Of all the DNA, just the CDR3 is kept, 45 bases in frame from base 1. V is shortened by 3 bases, J by 5 bases, and the region joining them spans 16 bases. Participants in the prospective study were enrolled through a virtual design, were aged 18 to 89 years, and lived in 20 to 30 United States geographic areas. In the prospective study, participants were assigned to cohorts based on the clinical history participants reported in a screening survey and a study questionnaire. A participant counted as exposed if, within 2 weeks of entering the study, that participant had been in contact with someone who had a PCR-confirmed or clinician-diagnosed COVID-19 case. Mobile phlebotomists in the prospective study collected whole blood, serum and a nasopharyngeal or oropharyngeal swab from every participant. Prospective study participants could optionally give additional blood draws and questionnaires over a roughly two-month period. Prospective study blood samples were shipped either frozen or at room temperature before DNA extraction.

As regards this clone: Its antigen is unknown. No much larger clone is present one base from it, and per-base qualities are unavailable.

The sequence links TRBV30 to TRBJ1-4; D gene: possibly TRBD1, on 6 matching bases. The TCR sequence derives from a woman between 40 and 55 years old who had been exposed to COVID-19. The sample was PBMCs or T cells enriched from blood (not recorded which). CDR3 sequence: CAWSGGGASNEKLFF. At the DNA level, the sequence is TGTGCCTGGAGCGGGGGGGGCGCCTCGAATGAAAAACTGTTTTTT.